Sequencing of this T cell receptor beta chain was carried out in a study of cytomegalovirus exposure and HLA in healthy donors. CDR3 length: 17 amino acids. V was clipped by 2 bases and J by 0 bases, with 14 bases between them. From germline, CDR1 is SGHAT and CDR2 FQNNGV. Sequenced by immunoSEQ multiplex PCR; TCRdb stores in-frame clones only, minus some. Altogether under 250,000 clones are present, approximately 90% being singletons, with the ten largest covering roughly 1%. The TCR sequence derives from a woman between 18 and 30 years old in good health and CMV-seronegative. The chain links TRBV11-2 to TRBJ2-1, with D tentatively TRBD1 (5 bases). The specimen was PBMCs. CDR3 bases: TGTGCCAGCAGCTTATTTTTTGTGACAGCCTCCTACAATGAGCAGTTCTTC. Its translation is CASSLFFVTASYNEQFF.